This is a list of T cell receptor beta chains from one sample in a study of T cells in Graves' hyperthyroidism and ophthalmopathy. Using its own MiXCR run on the multiplex PCR reads, TCRdb lists one record per CDR3 protein. The sample consists of about 360,000 distinct CDR3 sequences, around 14% of them appearing once. Sequenced sample: blood. The receptors derive from a young woman with Graves' hyperthyroidism. The CDR3 runs from the conserved cysteine through the conserved F or W. D genes are given only for firm matches. Clone size is stated in some rows and not others, as once, few, many or a class when expanded.

d_gene | j_gene | v_gene | abundance | CDR3nt | CDR3aa
. | TRBJ2-7 | TRBV3-1 | many | TGTGCCAGCAGCCAAGATTTCTGGGGCTACGAGCAGTACTTC | CASSQDFWGYEQYF
TRBD2 | TRBJ2-7 | TRBV4-1 | few | TGCGCCAGCAGCCGGAATGGACTAGCGGACGCCTCCTACGAGCAGTACTTC | CASSRNGLADASYEQYF
TRBD2 | TRBJ2-2 | TRBV5-1 | . | TGCGCCAGCACTAGCGGGAGATCTAACACCGGGGAGCTGTTTTTT | CASTSGRSNTGELFF
. | TRBJ2-1 | TRBV20-1 | many | TGCAGTGCACAAACAGGGGAGGGCTGGGGTGAGCAGTTCTTC | CSAQTGEGWGEQFF
TRBD2 | TRBJ2-5 | TRBV19 | . | TGTGCCAGTACCCCCGGGGGGGCCGGAGTTAGGGAGACCCAGTACTTC | CASTPGGAGVRETQYF
TRBD1 | TRBJ2-5 | TRBV5-4 | few | TGTGCCAGCAGCAATCCTGCAACAGGGGGCTGGGAGACCCAGTACTTC | CASSNPATGGWETQYF
. | TRBJ2-7 | TRBV29-1 | many | TGCAGCGCAGGGATCGGCACCTACGAGCAGTACTTC | CSAGIGTYEQYF
. | TRBJ1-5 | TRBV28 | many | TGTGCCAGCAGTTTAGCGGGGACGAAACAGCCCCAGCATTTT | CASSLAGTKQPQHF
. | TRBJ1-4 | TRBV28 | many | TGTGCCAGCATTCCATCTGGGACACTAAGGGAAAAACTGTTTTTT | CASIPSGTLREKLFF
TRBD1 | TRBJ1-1 | TRBV6-1 | many | TGTGCCAGCAGTGATTTAACCCAGGGGGGGGACACTGAAGCTTTCTTT | CASSDLTQGGDTEAFF
TRBD1 | TRBJ1-1 | TRBV10-3 | . | TGTGCCATCATGGGGACAGGGCAATCGAACACTGAAGCTTTCTTT | CAIMGTGQSNTEAFF
. | TRBJ1-2 | TRBV5-6 | many | TGTGCCAGCAGCCCTGACCGATATGGCTACACCTTC | CASSPDRYGYTF
TRBD2 | TRBJ2-3 | TRBV25-1 | . | TGTGCCAGCATAAGGCTAGCGGGGGGGACTGATACGCAGTATTTT | CASIRLAGGTDTQYF
. | TRBJ2-5 | TRBV5-5 | . | TGTGCCAGCAGCCCTATGAGGGGCCGTCAAGAGACCCAGTACTTC | CASSPMRGRQETQYF
. | TRBJ1-4 | TRBV3-1 | many | TGTGCCAGCAGCCAACGGGGGCGCGGGGAAAAACTGTTTTTT | CASSQRGRGEKLFF
TRBD1 | TRBJ1-5 | TRBV28 | many | TGTGCCAGCAGTGCGTTAATAGGGGGCAACAATCAGCCCCAGCATTTT | CASSALIGGNNQPQHF
. | TRBJ1-2 | TRBV3-1 | many | TGTGCCAGCAGCCCCGGACCGCAGTTAGCTAACTATGGCTACACCTTC | CASSPGPQLANYGYTF
. | TRBJ1-5 | TRBV20-1 | once | TGCAGTGCTAGACCGCCTGGGGGGAGCAATCAGCCCCAGCATTTT | CSARPPGGSNQPQHF
TRBD2 | TRBJ2-2 | TRBV7-3 | . | TGTGCCAGCAGCAGGACTAGCGGGAGAGAGGAGCTGTTTTTT | CASSRTSGREELFF
. | TRBJ2-1 | TRBV29-1 | many | TGCAGCGTTGAATCTGCCCTCCAAACCCCTTACTACAATGAGCAGTTCTTC | CSVESALQTPYYNEQFF
TRBD1 | TRBJ1-4 | TRBV9 | few | TGTGCCAGCAGCCCGACAGGGGGCCATGAAAAACTGTTTTTT | CASSPTGGHEKLFF
TRBD2 | TRBJ2-1 | TRBV2 | . | TGTGCCAGCAGTGAATCACTAGCGGGACGGAACAATGAGCAGTTCTTC | CASSESLAGRNNEQFF